The 14 T cell receptor beta chains below come from one sample, sequenced in a study of T cells in Graves' hyperthyroidism and ophthalmopathy. RNA transcripts gave rise to amplified TCR beta CDR3 regions. An initial round of RT-PCR targeting the TCR CDR3 relied on the HTBI primer set. TCRdb ran MiXCR on the multiplex PCR reads and lists one entry per CDR3 protein. The sample records about 480,000 distinct CDR3 sequences, 13% to 15% being singletons. Sequenced input: blood. The receptors here all came from a woman under 30 with Graves' hyperthyroidism.

This clonotype was detected ten times or more. The rearrangement uses TRBV11-2 and TRBJ2-7, with D perhaps TRBD2 (6 bases). CDR3 size: 20 residues. CDR1 SGHAT and CDR2 FQNNGV come from the germline V gene. V gave up 0 bases and J gave up 2 bases, with 26 bases separating them. The CDR3 sequence: CASSLEAVVGLEGRTYEQYV. CDR3 in DNA: TGTGCCAGCAGCTTAGAAGCGGTGGTCGGATTGGAGGGAAGGACCTACGAGCAGTACGTC.

The chain uses TRBV30 and TRBJ1-3; tentative D call: TRBD1 (5 bases). Between the trimmed V and J ends, which lost 3 bases and 2 bases, there was a span of 11 bases. Per germline, CDR1 GTSNPN and CDR2 SVGIG (reference sequence). CDR3 length: 14 residues. CDR3 sequence (DNA): TGTGCCTGGAGCGGGGGGAGTCCTGGAAACACCATATATTTT. Its translation is CAWSGGSPGNTIYF.

This clonotype has at least ten counts. The rearrangement links TRBV13 to TRBJ2-7, with no clear D. The germline V gene encodes CDR1 PRHDT and CDR2 FYEKMQ (reference sequence). The germline V and J ends were trimmed by 4 bases and 6 bases, with 7 bases remaining between them. The CDR3 loop spans 11 amino acids. The CDR3 loop is CASSSDSEQYF. CDR3 DNA: TGTGCCAGCAGCTCCGATAGCGAGCAGTACTTC.

This chain connects TRBV7-8 to TRBJ2-3; no reliable D call. The J call may be in error: the DNA end matches TRBJ1-5 better. CDR3 length equals 16 residues. Looked up from germline, CDR1 is SGHVS and CDR2 is FQNEAQ. The CDR3 here is CASSTTSVGSTDTQHF. CDR3 nucleotides: TGTGCCAGCAGCACAACTAGCGTGGGGAGCACAGATACGCAGCATTTT.

V and J are TRBV24-1 and TRBJ2-5; D unresolved. Germline CDR1 reads KGHDR; CDR2 reads SFDVKD. Trimming pared 3 bases from V and 9 bases from J, leaving 7 bases between. This CDR3 spans 11 amino acids. The CDR3 DNA is TGTGCCACCAGTGATCAGAGAGCCCAGTACTTC. Encoded protein: CATSDQRAQYF.

The chain uses TRBV6-1 and TRBJ1-5, with D unclear. The CDR3 is 13 residues long. Per germline, CDR1 MNHNS and CDR2 SASEGT. V was trimmed by 8 bases and J by 5 bases, leaving 13 bases between them. For the CDR3, the DNA is TGTGCCAGCCGGGTAGATAGTTATCAGCCCCAGCATTTT. Its protein is CASRVDSYQPQHF.

This clonotype was found many times. The chain uses TRBV7-9 and TRBJ2-1, with 10 bases matching TRBD2. CDR1 is SEHNR, CDR2 FQNEAQ, per germline (reference sequence). J lost 7 bases, V lost 7 bases, and 10 bases had no gene match. This CDR3 is 15 amino acids long. The CDR3 nucleotides read TGTGCCAGCATCCCGGGACTAGCGAGAACTAATGAGCAGTTCTTC. This sequence encodes CASIPGLARTNEQFF.

There are many counts of this clonotype. J is TRBJ2-6 and V is TRBV12-3 or TRBV12-4, with D perhaps TRBD1 (6 bases). This CDR3 is built from 17 residues. V shed 4 bases and J shed 1 base, with 14 bases lying between them. The CDR3 sequence is CASSSGTRQSGANVLTF. CDR3 DNA sequence: TGTGCCAGCAGTTCCGGGACACGGCAATCTGGGGCCAACGTCCTGACTTTC.

The table lists this clonotype with many counts. The V and J genes are TRBV27 and TRBJ2-7; D not certain. CDR1 MNHEY and CDR2 SMNVEV come from the germline V gene (reference sequence). With 5 bases removed from V and 2 bases from J, the gap between germline ends came to 22 bases. The CDR3 runs to 17 residues. The DNA of the CDR3 is TGTGCCAGCAGTCCCATAGGTGGACGATCCTATCCCTACGAGCAGTACTTC. Its protein product is CASSPIGGRSYPYEQYF.

This clonotype was detected ten times or more. The gene calls are TRBV2 and TRBJ2-7, with 12 bases matching TRBD2. Germline trimming cut 6 bases from V and 3 bases from J; bases unmatched to any gene: 6. The CDR3 runs 15 residues. CDR1 is SNHLY and CDR2 is FYNNEI in the germline V gene. The CDR3 is CASRAGTSGYYEQYF. The CDR3, as DNA: TGTGCCAGCAGAGCCGGGACTAGCGGGTACTACGAGCAGTACTTC.

This clonotype was seen ten or more times. The chain links TRBV11-2 to TRBJ1-2; D might be TRBD1 (6 bases). The V and J ends lost 6 bases and 5 bases respectively, with 13 bases between them. Germline assignment: CDR1 SGHAT and CDR2 FQNNGV. This CDR3 contains 13 residues. CDR3 sequence reads: CASSPHREYGYTF. The CDR3 nucleotides read TGTGCCAGCAGTCCACACAGGGAGTATGGCTACACCTTC.

This clonotype showed up just a few times. The V and J genes are TRBV3-1 and TRBJ1-6; TRBD1 matches at 9 bases. V gave up 2 bases and J gave up 0 bases; unmatched junction bases: 8. The CDR3 has 19 amino acids. The V gene's germline CDR1 is LGHDT and CDR2 YNNKEL (reference sequence). The CDR3 nucleotides are TGTGCCAGCAGCCAAAGGGGCGGGACAGGGACCTCCTATAATTCACCCCTCCACTTT. Translating it yields CASSQRGGTGTSYNSPLHF.

This CDR3 reads CASSFPSGAGRQYV. In DNA, the CDR3 is TGTGCCAGCAGCTTCCCTAGCGGGGCCGGACGGCAGTACGTC. This chain joins TRBV7-6 and TRBJ2-7; 9 positions agree with TRBD2. This CDR3 is 14 amino acids long. The J segment lost 9 bases and the V segment lost 3 bases, leaving 9 bases of the junction unmatched. Germline-derived CDR1 and CDR2 are SGHVS and FNYEAQ.

This clonotype was counted only a few times. The CDR3 loop is CASSTQTGGTEAFF. DNA for the CDR3: TGTGCCAGTAGTACGCAGACAGGGGGAACTGAAGCTTTCTTT. This rearrangement joins TRBV19 to TRBJ1-1; 9 bases are a match to TRBD1. CDR1 LNHDA and CDR2 SQIVND come from the germline V gene (reference sequence). V was clipped by 4 bases and J by 5 bases; unmatched bases: 5. CDR3 length: 14 residues.